These T cell receptor beta chains were read from a single sample in a study of blood T cell repertoires in COVID-19. Sequenced by immunoSEQ multiplex PCR; TCRdb stores in-frame clones only, minus some. Seen here are over 100,000 clones, 80% to 90% observed once, and the top ten hold 19%. Material: peripheral blood. These TCRs come from a human donor with acute or convalescent COVID-19. The donor label of this sample is uncertain. CDR3s leave out the opening cysteine and the closing phenylalanine or tryptophan.

J gene	V gene	CDR3 protein
TRBJ1-2	TRBV18	ASSPPATVYGYT
TRBJ2-5	TRBV7-9	ASSPGETQY
TRBJ1-4	TRBV4-1	ASSPLRGFATNEKLF
TRBJ1-1	TRBV7-2	ASSFLEGNTEAF
TRBJ1-5	TRBV30	AWTGDSLHQPQH
TRBJ2-3	TRBV14	ASSHGGQATPKYTQY
TRBJ1-4	TRBV25-1	ASSVGLGALF
TRBJ2-7	TRBV5-8	ASSFGTSGRAGYEQY
TRBJ1-2	TRBV24-1	ATSDRGQGGYT
TRBJ1-2	TRBV6-2/TRBV6-3	ASSGGARGYT